This entry lists 26 T cell receptor beta chains sequenced from one sample in a study of blood T cell repertoires in COVID-19. Clones were sequenced by immunoSEQ multiplex PCR, and TCRdb holds only the in-frame ones, with some missing. There are more than 300,000 clones in the sample; more than 70% occur only once, and about 1.2% lies in the top ten. The material sequenced was PBMCs or T cells enriched from blood (not recorded which). These receptors all stem from a woman aged 18-35 years who had recovered from COVID-19.

CDR3 nucleotide sequence: TGCGCCAGCAGCTTGTTGAATAGCAACAATGAGCAGTTCTTC. Protein product: CASSLLNSNNEQFF. The J gene is TRBJ2-1, the V gene TRBV5-1, with unresolved D. V lost 1 base to trimming and J lost 5 bases, with 10 bases between them. The CDR3 extends over 14 amino acids. Germline loops: CDR1 SGHRS, CDR2 YFSETQ.

With respect to this clone: Other DNA sequences in this specimen translate into the identical CDR3. CDR3: CASRLAGTDTQYF. CDR3 DNA: TGCGCCAGCAGACTAGCGGGGACAGATACGCAGTATTTT. The genes are TRBV5-1 and TRBJ2-3, with 10 bases lining up with TRBD2. CDR3 length: 13 residues. The germline V gene encodes CDR1 SGHRS and CDR2 YFSETQ. V trimming: 5 bases; J trimming: 3 bases; junction bases outside the gene matches: 0.

For the CDR3, the DNA is TGTGCCAGCAGTCTAAGACAGCCACCCAAAGTCTATGGCTACACCTTC. It codes for CASSLRQPPKVYGYTF. The chain uses TRBV27 and TRBJ1-2, with D possibly matching TRBD1 (5 bases). There are 16 residues in the CDR3. The ends were cut back, 5 bases at V and 4 bases at J, with 20 bases in the middle. Germline lookup yields CDR1 MNHEY and CDR2 SMNVEV (reference sequence).

The chain combines TRBV5-6 with TRBJ1-2; tentatively, D is TRBD1 (5 bases). The CDR3 covers 14 residues. CDR1 SGHDT and CDR2 YYEEEE come from the germline V gene. The germline V and J ends were trimmed by 1 base and 4 bases, with 11 bases remaining between them. The CDR3 coding sequence is TGTGCCAGCAGCTTGATCCAGGGCACCTATGGCTACACCTTC. Protein: CASSLIQGTYGYTF.

The V and J genes are TRBV4-2 and TRBJ2-3; D possibly corresponds to TRBD2 (7 bases). V lost 0 bases to trimming and J lost 2 bases, with 12 bases between them. Germline assignment: CDR1 LGHNA and CDR2 YNFKEQ. This CDR3 has 16 amino acids. As DNA, the CDR3 is TGTGCCAGCAGCCAAGAAGGGGGGGGGCCCACAGATACGCAGTATTTT. It is translated as CASSQEGGGPTDTQYF.

In DNA, the CDR3 is TGTGCCAGTCAGGGGGAGGTCAACTATGGCTACACCTTC. Its translation: CASQGEVNYGYTF. The chain recombines TRBV25-1 with TRBJ1-2; TRBD1 matches at 7 bases. This CDR3 region has 13 residues. After removal of 9 bases from V and 2 bases from J, the junction contained 6 bases not matched to a gene. Germline loops: CDR1 MGHDK, CDR2 SYGVNS.

The chain uses TRBV3-1 (or the pseudogene TRBV3-2) and TRBJ1-1; D possibly corresponds to TRBD1 (6 bases). From germline, CDR1 is LGHDT and CDR2 YNNKEL (reference sequence). The V end was cut by 0 bases, the J end by 7 bases, with 12 bases between. CDR3 length: 14 residues. The CDR3 DNA sequence: TGTGCCAGCAGCCAAGATGTGGACAGCATTGAAGCTTTCTTT. Protein sequence: CASSQDVDSIEAFF.

Written as DNA, the CDR3 is TGCGCCAGCAGCACCACCGGGACAGGGGGGCTCTATGGCTACACCTTC. This codes for CASSTTGTGGLYGYTF. The chain couples TRBV5-1 to TRBJ1-2, with TRBD1 matching 11 bases. Trimming removed 4 bases from V and 4 bases from J; junction bases left unmatched: 9. Germline values: CDR1 SGHRS, CDR2 YFSETQ. The CDR3 length is 16 residues.

The V gene is TRBV5-1, the J gene TRBJ1-4, with D maybe TRBD1 (6 bases). The V end was cut by 4 bases, the J end by 7 bases, with 20 bases between. Germline assignment: CDR1 SGHRS and CDR2 YFSETQ. The CDR3 is 16 residues long. As DNA, the CDR3 is TGCGCCAGCAGCGTATTCTCAGGGGTTGCTAGTGAAAAACTGTTTTTT. This gives the protein CASSVFSGVASEKLFF.

The chain carries TRBV9 and TRBJ2-4, with D possibly TRBD2 on 6 matching bases. The CDR3 runs to 15 residues. Trimming shortened V by 0 bases and J by 0 bases, and 7 bases separated the two germline ends. CDR1 and CDR2 from the germline V gene are SGDLS and YYNGEE. The CDR3 here is CASSVAGLAKNIQYF. The CDR3 bases are TGTGCCAGCAGCGTAGCGGGACTAGCCAAAAACATTCAGTACTTC.

The chain links TRBV3-1 (or the pseudogene TRBV3-2) to TRBJ1-2; 7 nucleotides line up with TRBD1. This CDR3 is built from 16 residues. CDR1 LGHDT and CDR2 YNNKEL come from the germline V gene (reference sequence). Trimming at V came to 2 bases and at J to 5 bases, leaving 11 bases not matched to a gene. This CDR3 reads CASSQMMIQGQYGYTF. CDR3 coding DNA: TGTGCCAGCAGCCAAATGATGATACAGGGACAGTATGGCTACACCTTC.

V and J are TRBV25-1 and TRBJ1-3; TRBD1 aligns across 8 bases. With 5 bases clipped from V and 4 bases from J, the junction kept 7 bases outside the gene matches. CDR3 size: 15 residues. CDR1 MGHDK and CDR2 SYGVNS come from the germline V gene. CDR3 DNA: TGTGCCAGCAGTAAAACCGCAGGGGGCGGAAACACCATATATTTT. It specifies CASSKTAGGGNTIYF.

The V and J genes are TRBV2 and TRBJ1-5, with D perhaps TRBD1 (6 bases). Trimming removed 5 bases from V and 1 base from J, with 12 bases in between. Germline V gene lookup returns CDR1 SNHLY and CDR2 FYNNEI. The CDR3 is 15 amino acids. CDR3 sequence: CASSRQARSNQPQHF. DNA of the CDR3: TGTGCCAGCAGTCGACAGGCACGGAGCAATCAGCCCCAGCATTTT.

V is TRBV2 and J is TRBJ2-1; no firm D call. Trimming removed 7 bases at V and 6 bases at J, with 13 bases between. CDR1 and CDR2 from the germline V gene are SNHLY and FYNNEI. The CDR3 has 13 residues. The CDR3 spells CASIQARANEQFF. The CDR3 DNA reads as TGTGCCAGCATCCAGGCAAGAGCCAATGAGCAGTTCTTC.

The chain joins TRBV28 to TRBJ2-6; D is unclear. V dropped 3 bases and J dropped 4 bases, with 16 bases sitting between them. Germline V gene lookup returns CDR1 MDHEN and CDR2 SYDVKM. This CDR3 is built from 17 residues. Here the CDR3 DNA reads TGTGCCAGCAGTTTTATGTATCTTCAGAGGGGGGCCAACGTCCTGACTTTC. Translating it yields CASSFMYLQRGANVLTF.

The chain has TRBV2 and TRBJ1-4; 9 bases line up with TRBD1. Germline CDR1 and CDR2: SNHLY and FYNNEI. The CDR3 has 14 amino acids. Losses at the gene ends were 8 bases for V and 8 bases for J; bases not matched to a gene: 9. In DNA, the CDR3 is TGTGCCAGCCGGATACAGGGGGCTGGAGAAAAACTGTTTTTT. It specifies CASRIQGAGEKLFF.

A note on this clone: The same CDR3 arises from other DNA sequences in this sample as well. The chain links TRBV9 to TRBJ2-7, with D perhaps TRBD1 (6 bases). Germline V gives CDR1 SGDLS, CDR2 YYNGEE. This CDR3 has 14 amino acids. With 0 bases removed from V and 2 bases from J, the gap between germline ends came to 9 bases. For the CDR3, the DNA is TGTGCCAGCAGCGTAGGGCAGGGGACCTACGAGCAGTACTTC. This codes for CASSVGQGTYEQYF.

The chain carries TRBV27 and TRBJ1-6; D perhaps matches TRBD1 (6 bases). This CDR3 contains 14 residues. The V and J ends lost 6 bases and 8 bases respectively, with 14 bases between them. In germline, CDR1 is MNHEY, CDR2 SMNVEV (reference sequence). The CDR3 region has the DNA TGTGCCAGCAGCGGACAGTTTATCCATTCACCCCTCCACTTT. It yields the protein CASSGQFIHSPLHF.

This chain joins TRBV19 and TRBJ1-5; maybe TRBD1 (5 bases). The CDR3 extends over 18 amino acids. V lost 5 bases, J lost 0 bases, and 20 bases lay in between. The V gene's germline CDR1 is LNHDA and CDR2 SQIVND (reference sequence). The CDR3 DNA reads as TGTGCCAGTAGTCCGGGTCGGGGGACTGGGAATAGCAATCAGCCCCAGCATTTT. The encoded protein is CASSPGRGTGNSNQPQHF. Based on the CDR3 plus reference TRBV19 and TRBJ1-5, the full variable domain is DGGITQSPKYLFRKEGQNVTLSCEQNLNHDAMYWYRQDPGQGLRLIYYSQIVNDFQKGDIAEGYSVSREKKESFPLTVTSAQKNPTAFYLCASSPGRGTGNSNQPQHFGDGTRLSIL.

This chain uses TRBV4-1 with TRBJ2-2; 11 bases line up with TRBD2. The CDR3 contains 16 residues. Germline V gives CDR1 MGHRA, CDR2 YSYEKL. V trimming: 2 bases; J trimming: 1 base; junction bases outside the gene matches: 0. Written as DNA, the CDR3 is TGCGCCAGCAGCCAAACTAGCGGGGGGAACACCGGGGAGCTGTTTTTT. Translated, it gives CASSQTSGGNTGELFF.

The chain recombines TRBV7-2 with TRBJ2-7, with 12 bases aligning to TRBD2. The CDR3 has 17 residues. Germline CDR1 reads SGHTA; CDR2 reads FQGNSA. V lost 5 bases to trimming and J lost 1 base; unmatched junction nucleotides: 9. The CDR3 is CASSHPSGGAGSYEQYF. In DNA, the CDR3 is TGTGCCAGCAGCCACCCTAGCGGGGGGGCGGGGTCCTACGAGCAGTACTTC.

The chain joins TRBV7-9 to TRBJ2-3; the D is unclear. CDR3 length: 14 residues. Germline V lookup: CDR1 SEHNR, CDR2 FQNEAQ (reference sequence). V shed 0 bases and J shed 3 bases, with 7 bases lying between them. The CDR3 nucleotides are TGTGCCAGCAGCTTAGCTGCCAGGACAGATACGCAGTATTTT. Translating gives CASSLAARTDTQYF. Full variable domain (remainder filled in from reference TRBV7-9 and TRBJ2-3): DTGVSQNPRHKITKRGQNVTFRCDPISEHNRLYWYRQTLGQGPEFLTYFQNEAQLEKSRLLSDRFSAERPKGSFSTLEIQRTEQGDSAMYLCASSLAARTDTQYFGPGTRLTVL.

The CDR3 reads CASSSGTGEGYTF. Written as DNA, the CDR3 is TGTGCCAGCAGCTCAGGGACAGGGGAGGGCTACACCTTC. The chain uses TRBV7-2 and TRBJ1-2, with 10 positions matching TRBD1. Germline V gives CDR1 SGHTA, CDR2 FQGNSA. J lost 8 bases, V lost 4 bases, and 4 bases had no gene match. There are 13 residues in the CDR3.

The chain employs TRBV12-5 and TRBJ2-3; 14 bases are shared with TRBD2. V gave up 0 bases and J gave up 4 bases; unmatched junction bases: 12. Germline CDR1 reads LGHNT; CDR2 reads FRNRAP. The CDR3 has 20 residues. CDR3 nucleotides: TGTGCTAGTGGTTTGGTATTCCACGCGACTAGCGGGGGGGCTGCAGATACGCAGTATTTT. Encoded protein: CASGLVFHATSGGAADTQYF.

The chain couples TRBV5-1 to TRBJ2-7; D may be TRBD1 (5 bases). V was trimmed by 0 bases and J by 4 bases, leaving 11 bases between them. Germline values: CDR1 SGHRS, CDR2 YFSETQ. CDR3 size: 14 residues. The CDR3 spells CASSLGQNFYEQYF. DNA for the CDR3: TGCGCCAGCAGCTTGGGACAGAATTTTTACGAGCAGTACTTC.

The rearrangement links TRBV11-2 to TRBJ2-2; TRBD1 agrees at 10 bases. Germline trimming cut 3 bases from V and 7 bases from J; bases unmatched to any gene: 8. Per germline, CDR1 SGHAT and CDR2 FQNNGV. The CDR3 has 16 residues. CDR3 bases: TGTGCCAGCAGCTTGGGTGTGGGACAGGGGCACGGGGAGCTGTTTTTT. As protein: CASSLGVGQGHGELFF.